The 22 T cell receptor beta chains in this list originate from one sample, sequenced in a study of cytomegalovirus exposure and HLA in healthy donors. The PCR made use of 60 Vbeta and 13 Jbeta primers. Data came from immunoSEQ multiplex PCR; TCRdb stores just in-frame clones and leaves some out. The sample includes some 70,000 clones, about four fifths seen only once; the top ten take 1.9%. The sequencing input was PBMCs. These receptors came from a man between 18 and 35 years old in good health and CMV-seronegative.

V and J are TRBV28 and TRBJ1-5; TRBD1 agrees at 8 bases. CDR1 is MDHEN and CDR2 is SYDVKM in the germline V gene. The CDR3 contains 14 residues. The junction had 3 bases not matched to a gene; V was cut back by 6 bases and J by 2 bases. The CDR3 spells CASSGQGRNQPQHF. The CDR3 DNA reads TGTGCCAGCAGCGGACAGGGCCGCAATCAGCCCCAGCATTTT.

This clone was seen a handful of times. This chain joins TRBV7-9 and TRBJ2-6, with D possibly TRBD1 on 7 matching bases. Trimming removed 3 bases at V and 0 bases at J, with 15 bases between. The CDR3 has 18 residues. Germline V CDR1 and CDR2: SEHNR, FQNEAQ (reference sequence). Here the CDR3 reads CASSFVQGGSSGANVLTF. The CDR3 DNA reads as TGTGCCAGCAGCTTCGTCCAGGGGGGAAGCTCTGGGGCCAACGTCCTGACTTTC.

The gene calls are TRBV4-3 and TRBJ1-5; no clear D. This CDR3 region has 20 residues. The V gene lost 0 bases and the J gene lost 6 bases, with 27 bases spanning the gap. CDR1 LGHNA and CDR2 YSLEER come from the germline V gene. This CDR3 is CASSQDRDRQKRIMVQPQHF. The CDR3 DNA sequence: TGCGCCAGCAGCCAAGATCGGGATCGGCAGAAAAGAATAATGGTTCAGCCCCAGCATTTT.

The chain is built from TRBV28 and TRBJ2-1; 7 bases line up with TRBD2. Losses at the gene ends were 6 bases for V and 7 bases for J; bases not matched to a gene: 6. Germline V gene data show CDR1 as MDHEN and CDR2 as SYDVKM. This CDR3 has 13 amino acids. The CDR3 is CASSITSANEQFF. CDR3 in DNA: TGTGCCAGCAGCATTACTAGCGCGAATGAGCAGTTCTTC.

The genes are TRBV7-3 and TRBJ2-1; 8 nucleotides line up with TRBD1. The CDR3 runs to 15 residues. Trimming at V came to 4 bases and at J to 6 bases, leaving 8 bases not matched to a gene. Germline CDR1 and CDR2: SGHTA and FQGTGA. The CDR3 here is CASSSPGTGRNEQFF. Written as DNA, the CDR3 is TGTGCCAGCAGCTCCCCCGGGACAGGTCGCAATGAGCAGTTCTTC.

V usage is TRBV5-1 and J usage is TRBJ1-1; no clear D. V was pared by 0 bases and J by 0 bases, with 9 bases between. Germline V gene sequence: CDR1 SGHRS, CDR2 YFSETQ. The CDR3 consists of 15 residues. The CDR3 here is CASSLAGIVNTEAFF. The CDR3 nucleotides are TGCGCCAGCAGCTTGGCCGGGATCGTGAACACTGAAGCTTTCTTT.

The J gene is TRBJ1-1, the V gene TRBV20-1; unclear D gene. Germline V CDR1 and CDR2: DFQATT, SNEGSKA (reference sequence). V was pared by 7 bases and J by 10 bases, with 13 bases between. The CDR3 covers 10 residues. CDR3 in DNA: TGCAGTGTCAAGATCCCGGGAGCTTTCTTT. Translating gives CSVKIPGAFF.

CDR3 bases: TGTGCCAGCAGTCCTTCGAGTTACTCCTACAATGAGCAGTTCTTC. Its protein is CASSPSSYSYNEQFF. The rearrangement joins TRBV28 to TRBJ2-1; D is unresolved. The germline V gene encodes CDR1 MDHEN and CDR2 SYDVKM. Trimming cost V 5 bases and J 0 bases, with 11 bases left between them. There are 15 residues in the CDR3.

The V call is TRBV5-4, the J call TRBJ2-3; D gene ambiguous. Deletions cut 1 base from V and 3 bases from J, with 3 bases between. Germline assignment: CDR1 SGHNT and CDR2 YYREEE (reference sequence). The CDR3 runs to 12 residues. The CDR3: CASSLYTDTQYF. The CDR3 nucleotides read TGTGCCAGCAGCTTGTATACAGATACGCAGTATTTT.

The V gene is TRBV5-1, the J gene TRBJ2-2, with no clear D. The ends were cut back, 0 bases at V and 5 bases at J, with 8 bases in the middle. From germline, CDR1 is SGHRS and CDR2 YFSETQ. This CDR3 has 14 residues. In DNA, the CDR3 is TGCGCCAGCAGCTTGGCGCCTGAGACCGGGGAGCTGTTTTTT. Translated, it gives CASSLAPETGELFF.

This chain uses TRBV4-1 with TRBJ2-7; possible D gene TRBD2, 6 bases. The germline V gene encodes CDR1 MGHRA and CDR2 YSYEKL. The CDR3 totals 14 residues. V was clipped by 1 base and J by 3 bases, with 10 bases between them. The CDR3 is CASSQVGGRYEQYF. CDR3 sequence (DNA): TGCGCCAGCAGCCAAGTGGGGGGACGCTACGAGCAGTACTTC.

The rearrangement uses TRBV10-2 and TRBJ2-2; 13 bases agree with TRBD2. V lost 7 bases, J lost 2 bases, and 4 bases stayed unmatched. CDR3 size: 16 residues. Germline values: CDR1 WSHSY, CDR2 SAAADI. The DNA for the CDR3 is TGCGCCAGCAAAGGACTAGCGGGGGCAAACACCGGGGAGCTGTTTTTT. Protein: CASKGLAGANTGELFF.

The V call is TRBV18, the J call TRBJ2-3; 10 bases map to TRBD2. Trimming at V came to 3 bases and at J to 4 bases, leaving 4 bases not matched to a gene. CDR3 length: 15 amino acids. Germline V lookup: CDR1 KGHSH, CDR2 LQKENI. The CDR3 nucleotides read TGTGCCAGCTCACCCTTAGCGGGAGGCTCAGATACGCAGTATTTT. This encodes CASSPLAGGSDTQYF.

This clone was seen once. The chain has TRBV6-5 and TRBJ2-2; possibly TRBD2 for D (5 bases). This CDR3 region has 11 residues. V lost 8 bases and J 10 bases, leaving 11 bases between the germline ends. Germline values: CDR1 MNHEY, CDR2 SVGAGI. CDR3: CASPNREELFF. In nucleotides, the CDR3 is TGTGCCAGCCCCAACCGGGAGGAGCTGTTTTTT.

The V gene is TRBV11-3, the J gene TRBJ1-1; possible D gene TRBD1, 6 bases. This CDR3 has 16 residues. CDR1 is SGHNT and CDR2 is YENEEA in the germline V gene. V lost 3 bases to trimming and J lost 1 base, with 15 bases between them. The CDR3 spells CASSFPLDRTNTEAFF. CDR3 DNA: TGTGCCAGCAGCTTCCCATTAGACAGGACGAACACTGAAGCTTTCTTT.

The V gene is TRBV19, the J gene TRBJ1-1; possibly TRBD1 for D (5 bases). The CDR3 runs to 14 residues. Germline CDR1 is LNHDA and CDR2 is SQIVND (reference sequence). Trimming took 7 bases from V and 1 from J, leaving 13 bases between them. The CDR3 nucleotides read TGTGCCAGTACTTTTGGGGCCCAGAACACTGAAGCTTTCTTT. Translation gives CASTFGAQNTEAFF.

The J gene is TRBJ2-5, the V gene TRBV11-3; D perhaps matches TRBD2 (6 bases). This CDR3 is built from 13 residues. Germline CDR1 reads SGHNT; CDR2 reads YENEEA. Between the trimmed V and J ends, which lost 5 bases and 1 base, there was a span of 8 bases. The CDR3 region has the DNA TGTGCCAGCAGCGGGGGGTCCCAAGAGACCCAGTACTTC. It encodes CASSGGSQETQYF. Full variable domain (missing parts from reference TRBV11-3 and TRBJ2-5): EAGVVQSPRYKIIEKKQPVAFWCNPISGHNTLYWYLQNLGQGPELLIRYENEEAVDDSQLPKDRFSAERLKGVDSTLKIQPAELGDSAVYLCASSGGSQETQYFGPGTRLLVL.

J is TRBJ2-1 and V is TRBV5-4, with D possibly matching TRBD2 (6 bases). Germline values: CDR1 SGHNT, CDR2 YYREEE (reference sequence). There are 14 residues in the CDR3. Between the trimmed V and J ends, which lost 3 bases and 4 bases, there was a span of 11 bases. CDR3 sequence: CASSSGTRYNEQFF. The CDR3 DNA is TGTGCCAGCAGCTCCGGGACTCGTTACAATGAGCAGTTCTTC.

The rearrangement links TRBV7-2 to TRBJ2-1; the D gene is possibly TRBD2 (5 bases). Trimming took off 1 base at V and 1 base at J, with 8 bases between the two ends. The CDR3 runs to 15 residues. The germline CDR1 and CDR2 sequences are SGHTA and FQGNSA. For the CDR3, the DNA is TGTGCCAGCAGCTTAGGCGGGTGGTCCTACAATGAGCAGTTCTTC. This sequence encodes CASSLGGWSYNEQFF.

CDR3 in DNA: TGTGCCAGCAGCCCCCCCGGACAGGGTAGAGAAAAACTGTTTTTT. Protein sequence: CASSPPGQGREKLFF. V is TRBV7-9 and J is TRBJ1-4; 8 bases align to TRBD1. V dropped 5 bases and J dropped 8; count of bases not matched to a gene: 10. CDR1 SEHNR and CDR2 FQNEAQ come from the germline V gene (reference sequence). The CDR3 consists of 15 residues.

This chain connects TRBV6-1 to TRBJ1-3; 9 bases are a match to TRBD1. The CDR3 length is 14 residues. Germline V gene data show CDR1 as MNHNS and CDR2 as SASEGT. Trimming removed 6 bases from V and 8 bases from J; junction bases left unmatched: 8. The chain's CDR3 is CASRRDREFYTIYF. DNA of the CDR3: TGTGCCAGCAGGAGGGACAGGGAGTTCTACACCATATATTTT.

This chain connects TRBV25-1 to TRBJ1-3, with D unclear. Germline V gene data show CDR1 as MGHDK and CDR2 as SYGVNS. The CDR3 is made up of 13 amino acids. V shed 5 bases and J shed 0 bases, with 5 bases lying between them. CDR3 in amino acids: CASSPNSGNTIYF. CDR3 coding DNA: TGTGCCAGCAGTCCTAACTCTGGAAACACCATATATTTT.